This T cell receptor beta chain was captured by sequencing in a study of blood T cell repertoires in COVID-19. Study-wide background: The United States, Italy and Spain provided the acute and convalescent COVID-19 samples. In each case, the material was cDNA or gDNA derived from T cells, B-cell-depleted T cells, or PBMCs.

In the original processing: Nucleated cell number was recorded as an estimate derived from reference gene primer amplification. Some clones are missing from TCRdb's copy, which holds only in-frame ones; the method was immunoSEQ multiplex PCR. V and J calls and clone size follow that table, whereas D and trimming were derived from the DNA. The data show 2,500 to 4,000 clones, with roughly 93% seen just once and roughly 1.5% held by the top ten. The sequenced sample was peripheral blood. The TCR comes from a human donor in a cohort sampled during active COVID-19.

CDR3 sequence: CASRKGVQETQYF. In DNA form, the CDR3 reads TGTGCCAGCAGGAAGGGGGTACAAGAGACCCAGTACTTC. This chain links TRBV28 with TRBJ2-5; a weak D match, TRBD1 (6 bases). The CDR3 spans 13 residues. Germline lookup yields CDR1 MDHEN and CDR2 SYDVKM. Trimming cost V 6 bases and J 2 bases, with 10 bases left between them.